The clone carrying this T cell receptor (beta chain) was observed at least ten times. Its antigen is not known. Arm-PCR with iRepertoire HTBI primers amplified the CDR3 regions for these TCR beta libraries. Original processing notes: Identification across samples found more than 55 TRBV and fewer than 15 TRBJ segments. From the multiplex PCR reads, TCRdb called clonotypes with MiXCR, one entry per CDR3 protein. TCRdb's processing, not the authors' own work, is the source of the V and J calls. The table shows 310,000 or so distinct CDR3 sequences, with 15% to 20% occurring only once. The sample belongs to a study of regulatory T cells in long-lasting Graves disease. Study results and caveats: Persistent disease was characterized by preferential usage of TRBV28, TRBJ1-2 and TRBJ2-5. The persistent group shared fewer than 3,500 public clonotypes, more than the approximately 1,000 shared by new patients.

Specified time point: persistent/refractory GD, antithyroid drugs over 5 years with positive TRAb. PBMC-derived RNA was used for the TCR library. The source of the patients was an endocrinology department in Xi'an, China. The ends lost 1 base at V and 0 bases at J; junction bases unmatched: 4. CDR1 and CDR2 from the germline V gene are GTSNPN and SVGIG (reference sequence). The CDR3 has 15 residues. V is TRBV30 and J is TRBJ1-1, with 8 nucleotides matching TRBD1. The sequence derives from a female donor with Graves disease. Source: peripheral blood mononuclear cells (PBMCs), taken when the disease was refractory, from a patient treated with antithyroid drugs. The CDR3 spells CAWSDDRGMNTEAFF. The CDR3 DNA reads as TGTGCCTGGAGTGACGACAGGGGCATGAACACTGAAGCTTTCTTT.